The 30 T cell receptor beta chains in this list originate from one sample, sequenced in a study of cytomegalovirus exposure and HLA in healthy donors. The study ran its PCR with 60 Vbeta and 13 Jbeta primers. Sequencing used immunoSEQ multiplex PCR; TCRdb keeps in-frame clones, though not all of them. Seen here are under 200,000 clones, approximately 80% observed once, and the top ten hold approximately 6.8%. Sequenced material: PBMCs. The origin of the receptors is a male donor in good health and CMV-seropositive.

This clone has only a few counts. The CDR3 loop is CSDFSGRAICQQFF. CDR3 in DNA: TGCAGCGACTTTAGCGGGAGGGCCATATGTCAGCAGTTCTTC. The V and J genes are TRBV29-1 and TRBJ2-1; 11 nucleotides agree with TRBD2. The CDR3 runs to 14 residues. The germline V gene has CDR1 SQVTM and CDR2 ANQGSEA. The trim removed 7 bases at V and 11 bases at J, leaving 13 bases unmatched.

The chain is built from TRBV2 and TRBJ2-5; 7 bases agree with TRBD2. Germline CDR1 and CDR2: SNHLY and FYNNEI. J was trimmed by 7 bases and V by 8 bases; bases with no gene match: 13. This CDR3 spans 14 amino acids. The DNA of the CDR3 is TGTGCCAGCCGAGATCCTAGCGGAACGGGGACCCAGTACTTC. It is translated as CASRDPSGTGTQYF.

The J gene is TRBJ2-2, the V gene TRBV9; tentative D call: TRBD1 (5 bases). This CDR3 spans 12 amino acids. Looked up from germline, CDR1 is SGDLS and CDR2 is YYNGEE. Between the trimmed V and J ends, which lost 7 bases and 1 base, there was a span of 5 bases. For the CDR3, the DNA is TGTGCCAGCGGACAGAACACCGGGGAGCTGTTTTTT. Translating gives CASGQNTGELFF.

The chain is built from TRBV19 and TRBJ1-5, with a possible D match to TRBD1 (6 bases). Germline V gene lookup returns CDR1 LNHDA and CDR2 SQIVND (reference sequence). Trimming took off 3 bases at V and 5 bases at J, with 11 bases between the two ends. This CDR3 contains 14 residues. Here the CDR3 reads CASSMAGGYQPQHF. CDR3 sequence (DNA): TGTGCCAGTAGTATGGCGGGGGGCTATCAGCCCCAGCATTTT.

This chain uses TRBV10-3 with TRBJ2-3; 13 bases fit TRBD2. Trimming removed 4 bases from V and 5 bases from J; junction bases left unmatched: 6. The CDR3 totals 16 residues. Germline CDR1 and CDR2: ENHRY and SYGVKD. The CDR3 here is CAISGGLAGEGDTQYF. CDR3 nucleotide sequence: TGTGCCATCAGTGGCGGACTAGCGGGAGAAGGAGATACGCAGTATTTT.

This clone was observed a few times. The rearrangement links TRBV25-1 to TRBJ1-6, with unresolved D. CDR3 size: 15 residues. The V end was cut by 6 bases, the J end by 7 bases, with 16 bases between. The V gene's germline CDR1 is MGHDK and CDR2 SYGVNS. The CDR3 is CASRTDLGRNSPLHF. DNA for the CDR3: TGTGCCAGCAGGACCGACCTGGGGAGGAATTCACCCCTCCACTTT.

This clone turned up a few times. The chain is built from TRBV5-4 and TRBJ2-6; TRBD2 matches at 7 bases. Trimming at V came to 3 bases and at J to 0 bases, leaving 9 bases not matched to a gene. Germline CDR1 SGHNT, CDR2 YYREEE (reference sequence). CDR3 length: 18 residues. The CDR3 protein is CASSWGGTLRSGANVLTF. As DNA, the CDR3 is TGTGCCAGCAGCTGGGGGGGGACCCTGCGCTCTGGGGCCAACGTCCTGACTTTC. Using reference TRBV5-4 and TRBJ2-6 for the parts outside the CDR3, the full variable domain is ETGVTQSPTHLIKTRGQQVTLRCSSQSGHNTVSWYQQALGQGPQFIFQYYREEENGRGNFPPRFSGLQFPNYSSELNVNALELDDSALYLCASSWGGTLRSGANVLTFGAGSRLTVL.

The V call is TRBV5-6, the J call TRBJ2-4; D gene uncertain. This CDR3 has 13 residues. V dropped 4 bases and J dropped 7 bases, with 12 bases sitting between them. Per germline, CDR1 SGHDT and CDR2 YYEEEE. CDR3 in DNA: TGTGCCAGCAGCCCGTCAGGTTCGAACATTCAGTACTTC. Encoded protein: CASSPSGSNIQYF.

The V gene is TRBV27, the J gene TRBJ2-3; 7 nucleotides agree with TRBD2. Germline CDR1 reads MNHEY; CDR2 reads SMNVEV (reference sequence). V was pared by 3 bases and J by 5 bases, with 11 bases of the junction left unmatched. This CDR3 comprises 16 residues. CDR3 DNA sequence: TGTGCCAGCAGTTTTCTAGCGGATAGAAGGGAAGATACGCAGTATTTT. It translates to CASSFLADRREDTQYF.

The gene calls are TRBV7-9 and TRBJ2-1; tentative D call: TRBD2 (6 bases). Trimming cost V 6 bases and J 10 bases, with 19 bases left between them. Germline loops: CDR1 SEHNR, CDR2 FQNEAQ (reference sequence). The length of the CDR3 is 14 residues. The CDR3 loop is CASRRTKGVGEQFF. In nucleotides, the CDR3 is TGTGCCAGCAGACGGACTAAAGGGGTGGGCGAGCAGTTCTTC.

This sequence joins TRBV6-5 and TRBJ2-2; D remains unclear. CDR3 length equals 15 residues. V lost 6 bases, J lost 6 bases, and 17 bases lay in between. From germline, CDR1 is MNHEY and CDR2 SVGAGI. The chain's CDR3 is CASSPPPGYAGELFF. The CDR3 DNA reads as TGTGCCAGCAGCCCCCCACCGGGTTACGCCGGGGAGCTGTTTTTT.

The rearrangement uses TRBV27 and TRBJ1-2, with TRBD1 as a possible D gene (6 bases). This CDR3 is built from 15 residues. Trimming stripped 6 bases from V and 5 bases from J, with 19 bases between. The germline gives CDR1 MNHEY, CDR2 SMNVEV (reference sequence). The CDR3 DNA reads TGTGCCAGCAGGCCCCCGGGGGGCCCTCTTTATGGCTACACCTTC. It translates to CASRPPGGPLYGYTF.

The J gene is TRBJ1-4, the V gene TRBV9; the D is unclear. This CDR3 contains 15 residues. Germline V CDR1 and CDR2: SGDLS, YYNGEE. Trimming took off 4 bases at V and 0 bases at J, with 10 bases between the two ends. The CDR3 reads CASSSSGTTNEKLFF. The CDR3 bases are TGTGCCAGCAGCTCATCCGGGACAACTAATGAAAAACTGTTTTTT.

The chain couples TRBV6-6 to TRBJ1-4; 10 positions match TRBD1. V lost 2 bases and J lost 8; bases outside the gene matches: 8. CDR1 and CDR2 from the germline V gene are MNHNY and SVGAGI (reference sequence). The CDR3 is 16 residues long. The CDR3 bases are TGTGCCAGCAGTTACGTACGGGACAGGGGTGGGGAAAAACTGTTTTTT. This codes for CASSYVRDRGGEKLFF.

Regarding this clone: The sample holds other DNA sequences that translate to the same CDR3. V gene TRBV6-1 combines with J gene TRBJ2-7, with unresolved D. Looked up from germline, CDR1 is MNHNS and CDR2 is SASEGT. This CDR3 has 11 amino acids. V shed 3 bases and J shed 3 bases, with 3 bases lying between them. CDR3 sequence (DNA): TGTGCCAGCAGTGAGCGCTACGAGCAGTACTTC. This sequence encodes CASSERYEQYF.

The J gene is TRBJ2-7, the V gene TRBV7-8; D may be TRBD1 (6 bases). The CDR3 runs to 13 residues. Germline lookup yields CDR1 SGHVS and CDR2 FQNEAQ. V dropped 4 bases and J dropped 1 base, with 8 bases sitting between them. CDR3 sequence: CASSSDSSYEQYF. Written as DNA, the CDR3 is TGTGCCAGCAGCTCGGACAGTTCCTACGAGCAGTACTTC.

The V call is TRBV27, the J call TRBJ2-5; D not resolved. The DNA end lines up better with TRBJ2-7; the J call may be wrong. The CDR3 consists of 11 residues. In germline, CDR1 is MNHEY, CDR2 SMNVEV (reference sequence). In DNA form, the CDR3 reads TGTGCCAGCAGTACGTCCTACGAGCAGTACTTC. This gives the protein CASSTSYEQYF.

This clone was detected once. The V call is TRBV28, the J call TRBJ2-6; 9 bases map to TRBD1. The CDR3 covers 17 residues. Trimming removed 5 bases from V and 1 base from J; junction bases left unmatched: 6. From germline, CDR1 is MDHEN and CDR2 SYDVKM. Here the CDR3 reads CASSPPGQGSGANVLTF. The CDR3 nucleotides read TGTGCCAGCAGTCCCCCGGGACAGGGATCTGGGGCCAACGTCCTGACTTTC.

The CDR3 is CSVEVVSSYEQYF. In DNA, the CDR3 is TGCAGCGTTGAAGTAGTGAGCTCCTACGAGCAGTACTTC. This chain connects TRBV29-1 to TRBJ2-7; D gene ambiguous. V shed 1 base and J shed 0 bases, with 7 bases lying between them. This CDR3 contains 13 residues. Germline CDR1 SQVTM, CDR2 ANQGSEA.

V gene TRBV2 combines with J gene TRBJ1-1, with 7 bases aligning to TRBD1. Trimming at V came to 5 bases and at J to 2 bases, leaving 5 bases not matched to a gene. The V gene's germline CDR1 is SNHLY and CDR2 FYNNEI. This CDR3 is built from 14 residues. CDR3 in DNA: TGTGCCAGCAGTTCGGACAGGATTAACACTGAAGCTTTCTTT. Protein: CASSSDRINTEAFF. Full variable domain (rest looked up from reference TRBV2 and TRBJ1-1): EPEVTQTPSHQVTQMGQEVILRCVPISNHLYFYWYRQILGQKVEFLVSFYNNEISEKSEIFDDQFSVERPDGSNFTLKIRSTKLEDSAMYFCASSSDRINTEAFFGQGTRLTVV.

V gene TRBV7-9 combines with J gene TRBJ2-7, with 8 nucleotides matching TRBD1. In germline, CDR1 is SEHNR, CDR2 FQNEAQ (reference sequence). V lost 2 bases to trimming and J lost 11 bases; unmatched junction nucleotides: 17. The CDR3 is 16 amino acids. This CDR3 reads CASSLLLGQGRGTEYF. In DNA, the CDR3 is TGTGCCAGCAGCTTACTCCTCGGACAGGGTAGAGGGACGGAGTACTTC.

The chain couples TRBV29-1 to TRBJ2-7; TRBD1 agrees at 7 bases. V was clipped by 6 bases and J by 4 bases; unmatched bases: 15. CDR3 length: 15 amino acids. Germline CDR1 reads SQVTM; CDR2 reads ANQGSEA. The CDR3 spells CSVAGTVVVGYEQYF. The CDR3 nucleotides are TGCAGCGTAGCCGGGACAGTCGTGGTTGGATACGAGCAGTACTTC.

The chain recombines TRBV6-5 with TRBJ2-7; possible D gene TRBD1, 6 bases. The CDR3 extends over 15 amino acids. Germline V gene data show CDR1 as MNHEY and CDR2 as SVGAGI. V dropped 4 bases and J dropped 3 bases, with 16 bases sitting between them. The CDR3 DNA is TGTGCCAGCAGTTCCCTAGACAGGAGCGGCTACGAGCAGTACTTC. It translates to CASSSLDRSGYEQYF.

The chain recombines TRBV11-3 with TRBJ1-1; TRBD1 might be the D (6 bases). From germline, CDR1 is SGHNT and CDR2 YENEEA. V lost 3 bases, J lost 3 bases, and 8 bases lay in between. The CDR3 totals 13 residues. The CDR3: CASSFQGHTEAFF. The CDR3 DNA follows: TGTGCCAGCAGCTTTCAGGGGCACACTGAAGCTTTCTTT.

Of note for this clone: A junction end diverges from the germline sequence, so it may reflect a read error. In nucleotides, the CDR3 is TGTTCCAGCAGCTCCCAAGCCGATCAGCCCCAGCATTTT. Amino acid sequence: CSSSSQADQPQHF. V and J are TRBV7-9 and TRBJ1-5, with D hard to call. Per germline, CDR1 SEHNR and CDR2 FQNEAQ (reference sequence). The CDR3 sequence is 13 residues long.

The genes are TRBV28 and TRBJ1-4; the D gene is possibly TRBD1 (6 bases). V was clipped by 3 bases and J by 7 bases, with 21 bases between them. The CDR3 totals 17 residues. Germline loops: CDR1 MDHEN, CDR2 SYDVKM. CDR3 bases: TGTGCCAGCAGTTTGGGTCGGGCGGGGGCCGGTGGTGAAAAACTGTTTTTT. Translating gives CASSLGRAGAGGEKLFF.

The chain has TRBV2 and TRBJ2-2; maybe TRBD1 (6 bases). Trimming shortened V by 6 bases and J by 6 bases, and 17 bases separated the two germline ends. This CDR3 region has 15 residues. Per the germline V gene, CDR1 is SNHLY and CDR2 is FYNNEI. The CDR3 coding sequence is TGTGCCAGCAGGGGGGCCGGGGACGCGGCCGGGGAGCTGTTTTTT. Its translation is CASRGAGDAAGELFF.

CDR3 DNA: TGTGCCATCAGAGGGGAAACGGAGACCGGGGAGCTGTTTTTT. Amino acids: CAIRGETETGELFF. V usage is TRBV10-3 and J usage is TRBJ2-2; D possibly corresponds to TRBD1 (5 bases). Germline V gene sequence: CDR1 ENHRY, CDR2 SYGVKD. Trimming left V 6 bases short and J 5 bases short, with 13 bases between. This CDR3 is 14 amino acids long.

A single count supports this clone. CDR3 amino acids: CASSAGTGWGANVLTF. DNA of the CDR3: TGTGCCAGCAGTGCCGGGACAGGGTGGGGGGCCAACGTCCTGACTTTC. V gene TRBV6-1 combines with J gene TRBJ2-6; 9 bases fit TRBD1. The CDR3 sequence is 16 residues long. Germline V gene data show CDR1 as MNHNS and CDR2 as SASEGT. The V and J ends lost 4 bases and 4 bases, in that order; junction bases with no gene match: 5.

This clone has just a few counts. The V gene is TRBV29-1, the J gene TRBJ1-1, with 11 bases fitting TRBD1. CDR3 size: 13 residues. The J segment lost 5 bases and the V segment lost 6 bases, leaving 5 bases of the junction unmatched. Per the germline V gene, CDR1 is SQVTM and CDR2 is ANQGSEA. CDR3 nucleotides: TGCAGCGTCGGACAGGGGGCAGAAACTGAAGCTTTCTTT. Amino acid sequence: CSVGQGAETEAFF.